This TCR beta chain was identified in a study of monozygotic twins with inflammatory bowel disease. cDNA was made in eight separate reactions per sample. UMIs bearing a 6-nucleotide sample barcode were added through template switching. One entry per CDR3 protein, without DNA, is what TCRdb gives after re-calling the 5' RACE reads. The sample has fewer than 200,000 distinct CDR3 sequences; the top ten hold around 2.8%. This CDR3 comprises 14 residues. The germline CDR1 and CDR2 sequences are LGHDT and YNNKEL (reference sequence). Note on this clonotype: The antigen is not known.

General observations from the study: Different T cell subtypes could not be distinguished.

Sequencing input: blood. This sequence was found in a human donor with ulcerative colitis or Crohn's disease, or a healthy co-twin of an affected twin (not recorded which). The J gene is TRBJ2-1, the V gene TRBV3-1; TCRdb outputs TRBD2, but without DNA this stays unchecked. This CDR3 reads CATKTSGTYNEHFF.